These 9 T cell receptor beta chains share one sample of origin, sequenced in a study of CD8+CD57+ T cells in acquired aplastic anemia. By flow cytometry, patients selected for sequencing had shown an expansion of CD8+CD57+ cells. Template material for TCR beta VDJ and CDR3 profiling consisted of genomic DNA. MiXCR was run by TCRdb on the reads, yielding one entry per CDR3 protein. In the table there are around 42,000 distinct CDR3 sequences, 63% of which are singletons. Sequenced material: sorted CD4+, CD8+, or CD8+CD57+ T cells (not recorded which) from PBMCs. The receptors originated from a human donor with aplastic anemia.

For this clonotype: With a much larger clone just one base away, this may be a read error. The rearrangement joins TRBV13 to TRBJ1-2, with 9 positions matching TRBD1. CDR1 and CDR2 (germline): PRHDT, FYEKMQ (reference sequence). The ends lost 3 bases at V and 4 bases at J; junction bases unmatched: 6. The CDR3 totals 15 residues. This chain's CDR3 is CASSFRDRAAYGYTF. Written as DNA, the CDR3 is TGTGCCAGCAGCTTCCGGGACAGGGCTGCCTATGGCTACACCTTC.

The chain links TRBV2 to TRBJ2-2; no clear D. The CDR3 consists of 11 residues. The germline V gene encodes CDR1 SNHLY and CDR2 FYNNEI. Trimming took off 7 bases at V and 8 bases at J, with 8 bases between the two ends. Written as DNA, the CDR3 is TGTGCCAGCACCCTGCGGGGGGAGCTGTTTTTT. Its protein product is CASTLRGELFF.

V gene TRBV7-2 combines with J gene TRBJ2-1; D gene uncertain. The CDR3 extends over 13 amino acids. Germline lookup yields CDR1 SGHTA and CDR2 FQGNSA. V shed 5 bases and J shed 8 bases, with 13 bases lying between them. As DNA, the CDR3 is TGTGCCAGCAGCCCATCCCTTGCGCATGAGCAGTTCTTC. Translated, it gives CASSPSLAHEQFF.

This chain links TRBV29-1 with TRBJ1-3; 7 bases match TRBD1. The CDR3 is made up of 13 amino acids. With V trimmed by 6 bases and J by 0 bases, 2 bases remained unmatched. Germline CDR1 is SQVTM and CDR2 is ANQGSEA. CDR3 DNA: TGCAGCGTCGGGACAGCCTCTGGAAACACCATATATTTT. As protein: CSVGTASGNTIYF.

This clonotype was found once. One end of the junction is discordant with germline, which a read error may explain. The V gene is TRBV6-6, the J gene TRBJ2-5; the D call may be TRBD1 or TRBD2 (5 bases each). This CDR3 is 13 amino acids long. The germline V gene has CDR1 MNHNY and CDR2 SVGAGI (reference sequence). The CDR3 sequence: CAGSYWDGETQYF. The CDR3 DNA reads TGTGCCGGCAGTTATTGGGACGGAGAGACCCAGTACTTC.

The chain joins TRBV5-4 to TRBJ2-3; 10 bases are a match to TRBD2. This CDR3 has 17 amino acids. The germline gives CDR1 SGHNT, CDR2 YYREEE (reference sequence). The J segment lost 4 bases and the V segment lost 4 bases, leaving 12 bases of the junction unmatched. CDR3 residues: CASSPGAGGRSADTQYF. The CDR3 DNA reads TGTGCCAGCAGCCCCGGAGCGGGGGGGCGTAGCGCAGATACGCAGTATTTT.

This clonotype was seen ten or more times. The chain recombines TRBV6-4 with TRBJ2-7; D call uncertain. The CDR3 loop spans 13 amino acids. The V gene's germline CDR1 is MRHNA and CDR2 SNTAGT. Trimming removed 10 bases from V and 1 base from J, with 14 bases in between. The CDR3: CATQELKSYEQYF. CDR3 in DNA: TGTGCCACCCAGGAGTTGAAGTCCTACGAGCAGTACTTC.

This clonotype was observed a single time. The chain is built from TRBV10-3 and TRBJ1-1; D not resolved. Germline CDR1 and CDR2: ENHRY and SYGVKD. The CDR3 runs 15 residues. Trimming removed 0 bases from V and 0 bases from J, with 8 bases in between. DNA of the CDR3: TGTGCCATCAGTGAGTCGAGCAGGTTGAACACTGAAGCTTTCTTT. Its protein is CAISESSRLNTEAFF.

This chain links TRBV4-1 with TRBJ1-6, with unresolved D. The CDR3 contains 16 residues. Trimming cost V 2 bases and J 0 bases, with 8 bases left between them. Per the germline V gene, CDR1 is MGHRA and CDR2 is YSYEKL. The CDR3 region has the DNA TGCGCCAGCAGCCAATTCTTCGGCTCCTATAATTCACCCCTCCACTTT. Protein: CASSQFFGSYNSPLHF.